This T cell receptor beta chain was profiled in a study of control samples from healthy donors and cancer patients. From germline, CDR1 is MNHEY and CDR2 SMNVEV (reference sequence). This CDR3 region has 15 residues. The ends were cut back, 5 bases at V and 0 bases at J, with 11 bases in the middle. Assay used: immunoSEQ multiplex PCR; TCRdb lists only in-frame clones, some missing. This sample yields some 120,000 clones, of which over 80% are seen a single time; 0.5% to 0.7% belongs to the top ten. Sequencing input: PBMCs. The V and J genes are TRBV27 and TRBJ1-3; the D gene is possibly TRBD1 (5 bases). This receptor was obtained from an elderly man with head and neck cancer. The CDR3 DNA follows: TGTGCCAGCAGTCTGGGACGGTTCTCTGGAAACACCATATATTTT. This encodes CASSLGRFSGNTIYF.